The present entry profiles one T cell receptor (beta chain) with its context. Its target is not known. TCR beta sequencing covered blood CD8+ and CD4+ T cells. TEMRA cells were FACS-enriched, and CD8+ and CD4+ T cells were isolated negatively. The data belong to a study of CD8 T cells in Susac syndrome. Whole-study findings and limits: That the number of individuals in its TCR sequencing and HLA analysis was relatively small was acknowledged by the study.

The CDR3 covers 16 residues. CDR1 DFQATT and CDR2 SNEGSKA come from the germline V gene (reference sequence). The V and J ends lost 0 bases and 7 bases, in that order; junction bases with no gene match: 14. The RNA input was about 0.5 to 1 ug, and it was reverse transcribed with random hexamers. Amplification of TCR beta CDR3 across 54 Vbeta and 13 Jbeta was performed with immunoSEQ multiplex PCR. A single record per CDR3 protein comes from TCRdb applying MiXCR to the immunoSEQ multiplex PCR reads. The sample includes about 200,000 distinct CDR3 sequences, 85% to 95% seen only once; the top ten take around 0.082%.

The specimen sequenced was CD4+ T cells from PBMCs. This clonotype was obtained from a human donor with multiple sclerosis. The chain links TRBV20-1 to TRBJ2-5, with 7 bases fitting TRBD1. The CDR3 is CSARDYGQVLSGTQYF. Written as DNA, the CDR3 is TGCAGTGCTAGAGATTATGGACAGGTGTTATCGGGGACCCAGTACTTC.